This is a list of T cell receptor beta chains from one sample in a study of T cells in Graves' hyperthyroidism and ophthalmopathy. TCRdb passed the multiplex PCR reads through MiXCR, listing each CDR3 protein once. In the table there are about 510,000 distinct CDR3 sequences, roughly 15% of which are singletons. The sequencing input was blood. These receptors were obtained from a woman aged 40-49 years with Graves' hyperthyroidism. Each CDR3 is given without its conserved first and last residue. A D gene is named only where the DNA matches it firmly.

v_call	j_call	d_call	cdr3_aa
TRBV2	TRBJ2-2	NA	ASSGDRAVSYEQYFGPNTGELF
TRBV11-2	TRBJ2-7	NA	ASSPQWGEQY
TRBV5-1	TRBJ2-4	TRBD1	ASSFWTGQNIQY
TRBV20-1	TRBJ2-7	NA	SARDRSHRVSNEQY
TRBV27	TRBJ2-2	NA	ASSSWDANTGELF
TRBV27	TRBJ2-3	TRBD2	ASSSGLYNTDTQY
TRBV3-1	TRBJ1-1	TRBD1	ASSPTGTEAF
TRBV7-8	TRBJ1-2	TRBD1	ASSDPGQNYGYT
TRBV2	TRBJ2-1	NA	ASRGQSSYNEQF
TRBV20-1	TRBJ1-2	NA	SARDRADYGYT
TRBV5-1	TRBJ2-1	TRBD2	ASRSRSGRSYNEQF
TRBV30	TRBJ1-2	TRBD1	VSLGQTGTYGYT
TRBV6-1	TRBJ2-2	TRBD2	ASTLRGTRKNNFAQSNTGELF
TRBV4-1	TRBJ2-2	TRBD2	ASSPSGLATFANTGELF
TRBV3-1	TRBJ2-1	TRBD2	ASSQGLAGGVEQF
TRBV6-6	TRBJ1-2	NA	ASSYSRLPSSSGYGYT
TRBV30	TRBJ2-5	NA	AWTESGETQY
TRBV12-3/TRBV12-4	TRBJ1-5	TRBD1	ASSTGTGRGNQPQH
TRBV19	TRBJ2-6	NA	ASSTGTLRGANVLT
TRBV12-3/TRBV12-4	TRBJ1-2	NA	ASSLAQLQEGYT
TRBV7-9	TRBJ2-7	NA	ASSFRGLPYEQY
TRBV7-2	TRBJ2-5	TRBD1	ASTGDRGTRETQY
TRBV28	TRBJ2-7	TRBD1	ASRFHVGTAYEQY
TRBV20-1	TRBJ1-3	TRBD1	SARTGVSPGNTIY
TRBV4-2	TRBJ2-7	TRBD2	ASSQEAGGQYEQY
TRBV9	TRBJ2-3	TRBD2	ASSVSSGSTDTQY
TRBV7-8	TRBJ2-1	TRBD2	ASSLASGLAGVGEQF
TRBV7-2	TRBJ1-5	NA	ASTLSINQPQH
TRBV11-2	TRBJ2-7	NA	ASSFRQSYEQY
TRBV19	TRBJ2-7	NA	ASRGTTYEQY
TRBV20-1	TRBJ2-1	TRBD2	SARDGTSSSYNEQF
TRBV28	TRBJ2-3	TRBD2	ASRNLAGGLNTQY
TRBV18	TRBJ1-2	NA	ASSPDDYGYT
TRBV6-1	TRBJ2-5	NA	ASSSPGETQY
TRBV28	TRBJ2-2	TRBD2	ASSELAGGPGAGELF
TRBV27	TRBJ2-7	TRBD2	ASSGLAGAREQY
TRBV29-1	TRBJ2-1	NA	SGILGSVNEQF
TRBV29-1	TRBJ2-5	TRBD2	SVEFLAGETQY
TRBV4-1	TRBJ2-5	TRBD2	ASGQAPGLASQETQY
TRBV5-5	TRBJ2-5	TRBD2	ASSLKKGLADQETQY
TRBV28	TRBJ2-3	TRBD2	ASSGLAGGPTDTQY
TRBV29-1	TRBJ2-1	NA	SVEWYGYPIGQNEQF
TRBV3-1	TRBJ2-5	NA	ASSQVGAYQETQY